The 4 T cell receptor beta chains below come from one sample, sequenced in a study of blood T cell repertoires in COVID-19. The protocol was immunoSEQ multiplex PCR, while the TCRdb copy is restricted to in-frame clones and leaves out a portion. This table holds approximately 83,000 clones, around four fifths found once. Specimen: peripheral blood. These receptors came from a woman aged 80 or older with acute or convalescent COVID-19.

The chain uses TRBV5-6 and TRBJ2-5; TRBD2 matches at 11 bases. J was trimmed by 5 bases and V by 1 base; bases with no gene match: 4. This CDR3 is built from 15 residues. CDR1 and CDR2 (germline): SGHDT, YYEEEE. DNA for the CDR3: TGTGCCAGCAGCTTGAGACTAGCGGGAAGCGAGACCCAGTACTTC. It encodes CASSLRLAGSETQYF.

The chain is built from TRBV28 and TRBJ2-7; a weak D match, TRBD2 (5 bases). The CDR3 has 14 residues. The germline V and J ends were trimmed by 1 base and 6 bases, with 13 bases remaining between them. The germline V gene encodes CDR1 MDHEN and CDR2 SYDVKM. The CDR3 loop reads CASSLYLPGSEQYF. For the CDR3, the DNA is TGTGCCAGCAGTTTATACCTCCCGGGGTCCGAGCAGTACTTC.

The chain uses TRBV6-6 and TRBJ1-4; D gene uncertain. V was cut by 5 bases and J by 4 bases, with 20 bases left in between. The CDR3 has 17 residues. Germline lookup yields CDR1 MNHNY and CDR2 SVGAGI (reference sequence). CDR3 coding DNA: TGTGCCAGCAGTCGCCTAGGAGGCAGTTATAATAATGAAAAACTGTTTTTT. Its translation: CASSRLGGSYNNEKLFF.

The chain is built from TRBV21-1 and TRBJ2-2; TRBD1, the table's D call, was not compared with the DNA. TRBV21-1 is an annotated pseudogene. CDR3 size: 15 residues. The CDR3: CASKGLDSHTGELFF. CDR3 DNA sequence: TGTGCCAGCAAGGGCTTGGACAGTCATACCGGGGAGCTGTTTTTT.